The 27 T cell receptor beta chains below were found in one sample sequenced in a study of blood T cell repertoires in COVID-19. Clones were read by immunoSEQ multiplex PCR, and TCRdb kept only the in-frame ones, dropping some. Among about 260,000 clones listed, roughly 86% were seen once. The source material was peripheral blood. These receptors were collected from a woman aged 45-59 years with acute or convalescent COVID-19.

The DNA for the CDR3 is TGTGCCACCAGGGAGCGGGGACTCTACAATGAGCAGTTCTTC. Translating it yields CATRERGLYNEQFF. This chain joins TRBV10-3 and TRBJ2-1; 7 bases fit TRBD2. CDR1 is ENHRY, CDR2 SYGVKD, per germline. The CDR3 runs 14 residues. The ends lost 10 bases at V and 3 bases at J; junction bases unmatched: 9.

The chain is built from TRBV6-4 and TRBJ2-1; 11 bases are shared with TRBD1. The germline V gene has CDR1 MRHNA and CDR2 SNTAGT. CDR3 length: 15 amino acids. Trimming at V came to 0 bases and at J to 6 bases, leaving 1 base not matched to a gene. The CDR3: CASSDSDRGPNEQFF. Written as DNA, the CDR3 is TGTGCCAGCAGTGACTCGGACAGGGGGCCCAATGAGCAGTTCTTC.

The chain couples TRBV27 to TRBJ1-6, with D maybe TRBD1 (6 bases). V lost 6 bases, J lost 6 bases, and 18 bases lay in between. Germline CDR1 MNHEY, CDR2 SMNVEV (reference sequence). This CDR3 spans 16 amino acids. In DNA, the CDR3 is TGTGCCAGCAGGGATGGGACAAAGCCAATTAATTCACCCCTCCACTTT. Translating it yields CASRDGTKPINSPLHF.

The chain uses TRBV6-5 and TRBJ1-2; TRBD1 matches at 9 bases. This CDR3 spans 14 amino acids. Per the germline V gene, CDR1 is MNHEY and CDR2 is SVGAGI. V shed 6 bases, J shed 4 bases, and the junction held 6 bases outside the gene matches. The CDR3 nucleotides are TGTGCCAGCAGGGCCGGACAGGGGAGCTATGGCTACACCTTC. The encoded protein is CASRAGQGSYGYTF.

This clone has just one count. The chain has TRBV7-6 and TRBJ2-3; TRBD1 might be the D (6 bases). This CDR3 spans 16 amino acids. Trimming took 0 bases from V and 6 from J, leaving 16 bases between them. Looked up from germline, CDR1 is SGHVS and CDR2 is FNYEAQ. The CDR3 loop reads CASSLAGAGPLDTQYF. The CDR3 nucleotides are TGTGCCAGCAGCTTAGCGGGGGCAGGGCCTCTGGATACGCAGTATTTT.

The chain links TRBV7-8 to TRBJ1-2; 8 bases line up with TRBD1. From germline, CDR1 is SGHVS and CDR2 FQNEAQ. CDR3 length: 15 residues. V was pared by 3 bases and J by 8 bases, with 11 bases of the junction left unmatched. The CDR3: CASSFLGQGRDGYTF. As DNA, the CDR3 is TGTGCCAGCAGCTTCCTTGGACAGGGTAGGGACGGCTACACCTTC. The entire variable domain, with the rest obtained from reference TRBV7-8 and TRBJ1-2, is as follows: GAGVSQSPRYKVAKRGQDVALRCDPISGHVSLFWYQQALGQGPEFLTYFQNEAQLDKSGLPSDRFFAERPEGSVSTLKIQRTQQEDSAVYLCASSFLGQGRDGYTFGSGTRLTVV.

J is TRBJ2-3 and V is TRBV7-9; TRBD2 might be the D (5 bases). From germline, CDR1 is SEHNR and CDR2 FQNEAQ (reference sequence). V lost 7 bases and J lost 0, with 17 bases in between. CDR3 length: 16 residues. The CDR3 coding sequence is TGTGCCAGCACCCATATGGGAAGGGAGAGCACAGATACGCAGTATTTT. The encoded protein is CASTHMGRESTDTQYF. Full variable domain (outside the CDR3, taken from reference TRBV7-9 and TRBJ2-3): DTGVSQNPRHKITKRGQNVTFRCDPISEHNRLYWYRQTLGQGPEFLTYFQNEAQLEKSRLLSDRFSAERPKGSFSTLEIQRTEQGDSAMYLCASTHMGRESTDTQYFGPGTRLTVL.

V gene TRBV7-3 combines with J gene TRBJ2-1; possible D gene TRBD1, 6 bases. Germline lookup yields CDR1 SGHTA and CDR2 FQGTGA. The CDR3 consists of 17 residues. With 1 base removed from V and 8 bases from J, the gap between germline ends came to 21 bases. The DNA of the CDR3 is TGTGCCAGCAGCTTAATAGCTCAGGGGAAAGGCGCCGATGAGCAGTTCTTC. It is translated as CASSLIAQGKGADEQFF.

This rearrangement joins TRBV6-6 to TRBJ2-7; 11 positions match TRBD2. This CDR3 is built from 15 residues. Germline V CDR1 and CDR2: MNHNY, SVGAGI (reference sequence). The V segment lost 3 bases and the J segment 6 bases; nucleotides outside the gene matches: 7. In DNA, the CDR3 is TGTGCCAGCAGTTATTATAGCGGGAGGGCCTTCGAGCAGTACTTC. As protein: CASSYYSGRAFEQYF.

The chain joins TRBV18 to TRBJ2-1; possibly TRBD2 for D (5 bases). This CDR3 contains 16 residues. From germline, CDR1 is KGHSH and CDR2 LQKENI. The V and J ends lost 4 bases and 0 bases respectively, with 13 bases between them. The CDR3 spells CASSRGRESSYNEQFF. For the CDR3, the DNA is TGTGCCAGCTCACGAGGACGGGAAAGCTCCTACAATGAGCAGTTCTTC.

CDR3 in DNA: TGTGCCATCAGCCGAGAGGCCAGGGAGGGTTCACCCCTCCACTTT. This encodes CAISREAREGSPLHF. The V and J genes are TRBV10-3 and TRBJ1-6; a possible D gene is TRBD1 (5 bases). This CDR3 spans 15 amino acids. Deletions cut 6 bases from V and 9 bases from J, with 18 bases between. The germline gives CDR1 ENHRY, CDR2 SYGVKD.

The V gene is TRBV27, the J gene TRBJ1-2, with 7 positions matching TRBD1. The J segment lost 4 bases and the V segment lost 5 bases, leaving 4 bases of the junction unmatched. Germline V gives CDR1 MNHEY, CDR2 SMNVEV (reference sequence). The CDR3 consists of 13 residues. In DNA, the CDR3 is TGTGCCAGCAGTCCCCGGGACAGCTATGGCTACACCTTC. It is translated as CASSPRDSYGYTF.

The chain recombines TRBV18 with TRBJ2-5, with D possibly TRBD2 on 5 matching bases. The ends were cut back, 1 base at V and 2 bases at J, with 14 bases in the middle. CDR3 length: 16 amino acids. Germline V gene lookup returns CDR1 KGHSH and CDR2 LQKENI. CDR3: CASSPLGGPIQETQYF. DNA of the CDR3: TGTGCCAGCTCACCACTCGGCGGGCCTATTCAAGAGACCCAGTACTTC.

The gene calls are TRBV6-5 and TRBJ1-2; 12 bases line up with TRBD1. The CDR3 totals 14 residues. The V and J ends lost 6 bases and 8 bases, in that order; junction bases with no gene match: 7. Germline CDR1 is MNHEY and CDR2 is SVGAGI. The CDR3 is CASRPGQGAWGYTF. CDR3 DNA: TGTGCCAGCAGGCCGGGACAGGGGGCTTGGGGCTACACCTTC.

DNA for the CDR3: TGTGCCAGTAGTCCCCGCCCCGACAGGGGGTCTAATCAGCCCCAGCATTTT. This sequence encodes CASSPRPDRGSNQPQHF. J is TRBJ1-5 and V is TRBV19; 9 nucleotides line up with TRBD1. V dropped 5 bases and J dropped 4; count of bases not matched to a gene: 12. The CDR3 runs 17 residues. Germline V CDR1 and CDR2: LNHDA, SQIVND (reference sequence).

V usage is TRBV19 and J usage is TRBJ2-7; possible D gene TRBD1, 6 bases. Deletions cut 3 bases from V and 7 bases from J, with 16 bases between. This CDR3 comprises 14 residues. CDR1 is LNHDA, CDR2 SQIVND, per germline (reference sequence). DNA of the CDR3: TGTGCCAGTAGTATGACTCAGCAGAGGGGGGAGCAGTACTTC. It specifies CASSMTQQRGEQYF.

The chain employs TRBV11-1 and TRBJ2-5; TRBD1 might be the D (5 bases). Germline assignment: CDR1 SGHAT and CDR2 FQDESV (reference sequence). Trimming stripped 4 bases from V and 4 bases from J, with 10 bases between. This CDR3 has 13 amino acids. CDR3 coding DNA: TGTGCCAGCAGCTCGACAGAGTCAGAGACCCAGTACTTC. Its translation: CASSSTESETQYF.

V and J are TRBV6-5 and TRBJ2-7, with TRBD2 matching over 12 bases. V shed 4 bases and J 4 bases; nucleotides not matched to a gene: 5. Germline assignment: CDR1 MNHEY and CDR2 SVGAGI. The CDR3 has 15 residues. CDR3 bases: TGTGCCAGCAGTTTACTAGCGGGAGGAGGTTACGAGCAGTACTTC. Its protein product is CASSLLAGGGYEQYF.

Comment on this clone: Other DNA sequences of this sample code for an identical CDR3. V and J are TRBV5-1 and TRBJ1-3; D is unresolved. The V end was cut by 4 bases, the J end by 0 bases, with 8 bases between. CDR3 length: 14 residues. Looked up from germline, CDR1 is SGHRS and CDR2 is YFSETQ. CDR3 coding DNA: TGCGCCAGCAGCCCGGGAAGCTCTGGAAACACCATATATTTT. Its protein product is CASSPGSSGNTIYF.

The chain links TRBV28 to TRBJ1-1, with TRBD1 identical over 7 bases. There are 16 residues in the CDR3. Trimming at V came to 4 bases and at J to 1 base, leaving 9 bases not matched to a gene. CDR1 and CDR2 from the germline V gene are MDHEN and SYDVKM. The CDR3 loop reads CASSSPGQNANTEAFF. CDR3 bases: TGTGCCAGCAGTTCCCCGGGACAGAACGCGAACACTGAAGCTTTCTTT.

This clone showed up just a few times. The rearrangement joins TRBV5-1 to TRBJ1-2; D perhaps matches TRBD1 (6 bases). Trimming took 6 bases from V and 4 from J, leaving 10 bases between them. The CDR3 is 12 amino acids. CDR1 and CDR2 from the germline V gene are SGHRS and YFSETQ. CDR3 loop: CASKQGGYGYTF. The CDR3 region has the DNA TGCGCCAGCAAACAGGGTGGCTATGGCTACACCTTC.

The chain links TRBV28 to TRBJ1-2; tentative D call: TRBD1 (5 bases). The length of the CDR3 is 12 residues. V was clipped by 5 bases and J by 5 bases, with 9 bases between them. Germline V CDR1 and CDR2: MDHEN, SYDVKM. DNA for the CDR3: TGTGCCAGCAGTCCGGGACTGTATGGCTACACCTTC. It specifies CASSPGLYGYTF.

The chain is built from TRBV18 and TRBJ1-1; TRBD1 aligns across 8 bases. Germline CDR1 and CDR2: KGHSH and LQKENI. V trimming: 6 bases; J trimming: 8 bases; junction bases outside the gene matches: 11. The CDR3 loop spans 14 amino acids. CDR3 coding DNA: TGTGCCAGCTCCCGGGACAGGTTTGTTGGGGAAGCTTTCTTT. It translates to CASSRDRFVGEAFF.

The chain links TRBV6-5 to TRBJ2-5, with D tentatively TRBD1 (5 bases). Germline V lookup: CDR1 MNHEY, CDR2 SVGAGI. This CDR3 has 14 amino acids. V gave up 4 bases and J gave up 5 bases, with 14 bases separating them. The CDR3 DNA reads as TGTGCCAGCAGTTGGTCCAGGGCCCAGGAGACCCAGTACTTC. This sequence encodes CASSWSRAQETQYF.

The chain has TRBV28 and TRBJ1-1, with 7 bases identical to TRBD1. The CDR3 is 14 amino acids. Losses at the gene ends were 4 bases for V and 5 bases for J; bases not matched to a gene: 7. Germline-derived CDR1 and CDR2 are MDHEN and SYDVKM. Here the CDR3 reads CASSSSGGRTEAFF. CDR3 nucleotides: TGTGCCAGCAGTTCTTCAGGGGGAAGAACTGAAGCTTTCTTT.

The chain combines TRBV7-9 with TRBJ2-7; 9 nucleotides line up with TRBD1. Germline V lookup: CDR1 SEHNR, CDR2 FQNEAQ (reference sequence). CDR3 size: 13 residues. V lost 10 bases and J lost 9; bases outside the gene matches: 13. The CDR3 loop reads CATTFLDRGVQYF. CDR3 bases: TGTGCCACCACATTTTTGGACAGGGGAGTGCAGTACTTC. The complete variable domain, with remaining parts taken from reference TRBV7-9 and TRBJ2-7, reads DTGVSQNPRHKITKRGQNVTFRCDPISEHNRLYWYRQTLGQGPEFLTYFQNEAQLEKSRLLSDRFSAERPKGSFSTLEIQRTEQGDSAMYLCATTFLDRGVQYFGPGTRLTVT.

In nucleotides, the CDR3 is TGTGCCAGCAGTTCGGGGGATAGCTCCTACAATGAGCAGTTCTTC. Translation gives CASSSGDSSYNEQFF. The chain uses TRBV27 and TRBJ2-1; a possible D gene is TRBD2 (6 bases). CDR3 length equals 15 residues. V lost 4 bases and J lost 0, with 10 bases in between. Germline CDR1 is MNHEY and CDR2 is SMNVEV (reference sequence).